The clone carrying this T cell receptor (beta chain) was detected many times. The antigen is unknown. Enrollment excluded any patients with other autoimmune diseases, uncontrolled infections, pregnancy or lactation. These data belong to a study of Graves' ophthalmopathy and Graves' hyperthyroidism. Turning to the study itself: No treatment had been given when peripheral blood was collected at initial diagnosis. Study-wide results and caveats: A 13-signature model separated ophthalmopathy from stable hyperthyroidism, about 91% sensitivity, 75% to 84% specificity.

The authors amplified TCR beta CDR3 regions from RNA transcripts. HTBI-primed first-round RT-PCR preceded second-round multiplex PCR. TCRdb reanalysed the multiplex PCR reads using MiXCR and keeps one entry per CDR3 protein. Among 40,000 to 45,000 distinct CDR3 sequences, 40% to 65% were seen once, and the ten largest hold roughly a sixth. Germline V lookup: CDR1 MNHEY, CDR2 SMNVEV (reference sequence). This CDR3 is built from 15 residues. V dropped 5 bases and J dropped 2 bases, with 15 bases sitting between them. V and J are TRBV27 and TRBJ1-1; D is possibly TRBD1 (5 bases). The source is an adult man with Graves' ophthalmopathy. Sequenced: peripheral blood. The CDR3 here is CASSDIRTGNTEAFF. The CDR3 nucleotides read TGTGCCAGCAGTGATATCCGAACAGGAAACACTGAAGCTTTCTTT.